The 16 T cell receptor beta chains below come from one sample, sequenced in a study of cytomegalovirus exposure and HLA in healthy donors. Primers included in the PCR were 60 Vbeta and 13 Jbeta primers. Data came from immunoSEQ multiplex PCR; TCRdb stores just in-frame clones and leaves some out. The data hold 170,000 or so clones, with 70% to 80% observed a single time. Sequences were obtained from PBMCs. The source of these receptors is a woman aged 30 to 39 in good health and CMV-seropositive.

Comment on this clone: Sequence at one end of the junction differs from germline and may be a read error. V is TRBV6-7 and J is TRBJ1-2; D gene uncertain. TRBV6-7 is noted as an ORF with a role that remains uncertain. This CDR3 is built from 8 residues. The CDR3 region has the DNA TGTGCCAGCCCCCCACTCCTATTC. It translates to CASPPLLF.

In its sample, this clone was seen a few times. CDR3 loop: CASSFGTGGEQYF. CDR3 nucleotides: TGTGCCAGCAGTTTCGGGACAGGCGGCGAGCAGTACTTC. The rearrangement joins TRBV2 to TRBJ2-7, with 8 bases fitting TRBD1. Germline V CDR1 and CDR2: SNHLY, FYNNEI. The CDR3 is 13 amino acids. The trim removed 5 bases at V and 6 bases at J, leaving 6 bases unmatched. The whole variable domain, filled in from reference TRBV2 and TRBJ2-7, reads EPEVTQTPSHQVTQMGQEVILRCVPISNHLYFYWYRQILGQKVEFLVSFYNNEISEKSEIFDDQFSVERPDGSNFTLKIRSTKLEDSAMYFCASSFGTGGEQYFGPGTRLTVT.

CDR3 in amino acids: CATSSSERTNEKLFF. CDR3 nucleotides: TGTGCCACCAGCAGTTCGGAGCGAACTAATGAAAAACTGTTTTTT. The rearrangement joins TRBV15 to TRBJ1-4; the D is unclear. Germline assignment: CDR1 LNHNV and CDR2 YYDKDF (reference sequence). The V end was cut by 3 bases, the J end by 1 base, with 9 bases between. The CDR3 contains 15 residues.

The V gene is TRBV2, the J gene TRBJ1-5; D call uncertain. In germline, CDR1 is SNHLY, CDR2 FYNNEI. V was shortened by 6 bases and J by 4 bases, with 13 bases between the two germline ends. The CDR3 extends over 14 amino acids. The CDR3 region is CASSTTSPNQPQHF. DNA of the CDR3: TGTGCCAGCAGCACAACGTCCCCGAATCAGCCCCAGCATTTT.

The V gene is TRBV6-1, the J gene TRBJ2-3, with D possibly TRBD1 on 5 matching bases. With 4 bases removed from V and 0 bases from J, the gap between germline ends came to 17 bases. The CDR3 is 17 residues long. Germline V gives CDR1 MNHNS, CDR2 SASEGT. CDR3 sequence: CASSVSTRGSSTDTQYF. The CDR3 coding sequence is TGTGCCAGCAGTGTCTCTACAAGGGGATCTAGCACAGATACGCAGTATTTT.

V is TRBV15 and J is TRBJ2-5, with D unclear. CDR1 LNHNV and CDR2 YYDKDF come from the germline V gene (reference sequence). The CDR3 spans 14 residues. The V end was cut by 1 base, the J end by 1 base, with 7 bases between. This chain's CDR3 is CATSRGGSQETQYF. DNA for the CDR3: TGTGCCACCAGCAGAGGAGGCAGCCAAGAGACCCAGTACTTC.

This clone has a handful of counts. The J gene is TRBJ2-5, the V gene TRBV5-1; 7 bases fit TRBD2. This CDR3 is built from 16 residues. CDR1 and CDR2 (germline): SGHRS, YFSETQ. Trimming at V came to 5 bases and at J to 3 bases, leaving 13 bases not matched to a gene. Written as DNA, the CDR3 is TGCGCCAGCAGGTGGGGGGGAATCAGGGCCGAAGAGACCCAGTACTTC. Translation gives CASRWGGIRAEETQYF.

This chain connects TRBV28 to TRBJ2-3, with 9 bases aligning to TRBD1. The germline CDR1 and CDR2 sequences are MDHEN and SYDVKM. The CDR3 runs 16 residues. V lost 6 bases and J lost 1; bases outside the gene matches: 8. The CDR3 protein is CASRLTGGFRTDTQYF. DNA of the CDR3: TGTGCCAGCAGGTTGACAGGGGGGTTTCGCACAGATACGCAGTATTTT.

The rearrangement uses TRBV7-3 and TRBJ2-1; 13 nucleotides align to TRBD2. Germline V gene lookup returns CDR1 SGHTA and CDR2 FQGTGA. Germline trimming cut 0 bases from V and 10 bases from J; bases unmatched to any gene: 6. The CDR3 loop spans 16 amino acids. CDR3: CASSLTGLAGVREQFF. The CDR3, as DNA: TGTGCCAGCAGCTTAACCGGACTAGCGGGAGTTCGGGAGCAGTTCTTC. Full variable domain (rest looked up from reference TRBV7-3 and TRBJ2-1): GAGVSQTPSNKVTEKGKYVELRCDPISGHTALYWYRQSLGQGPEFLIYFQGTGAADDSGLPNDRFFAVRPEGSVSTLKIQRTERGDSAVYLCASSLTGLAGVREQFFGPGTRLTVL.

The chain links TRBV7-2 to TRBJ2-7, with 8 bases matching TRBD2. The germline V gene encodes CDR1 SGHTA and CDR2 FQGNSA. J lost 3 bases, V lost 2 bases, and 9 bases had no gene match. The CDR3 covers 16 residues. This chain's CDR3 is CASSLTETSGYYEQYF. In nucleotides, the CDR3 is TGTGCCAGCAGCTTAACGGAAACTAGCGGTTACTACGAGCAGTACTTC.

The chain carries TRBV6-1 and TRBJ2-7, with 8 nucleotides matching TRBD2. Germline V gives CDR1 MNHNS, CDR2 SASEGT. Trimming took 2 bases from V and 4 from J; bases not matched to a gene: 7. The CDR3 spans 15 residues. The CDR3 loop reads CASSESGRAGYEQYF. As DNA, the CDR3 is TGTGCCAGCAGTGAATCCGGGAGGGCCGGATACGAGCAGTACTTC.

This clone was recorded a few times. V is TRBV28 and J is TRBJ2-7; 9 bases line up with TRBD1. The V gene end was trimmed by 6 bases and the J gene end by 4 bases; junction bases not matched to a gene: 7. CDR3 length equals 14 residues. Germline CDR1 MDHEN, CDR2 SYDVKM. The CDR3 DNA reads as TGTGCCAGCAGGGGTTGGACAGGGGTATACGAGCAGTACTTC. It translates to CASRGWTGVYEQYF.

This chain uses TRBV10-2 with TRBJ2-3, with no clear D. From germline, CDR1 is WSHSY and CDR2 SAAADI. The CDR3 length is 11 residues. Trimming left V 5 bases short and J 6 bases short, with 6 bases between. The CDR3 DNA sequence: TGCGCCAGCAGTAGCGTTGATACGCAGTATTTT. Translating it yields CASSSVDTQYF.

The genes are TRBV30 and TRBJ2-1; 7 bases agree with TRBD2. The CDR3 runs 13 residues. Germline-derived CDR1 and CDR2 are GTSNPN and SVGIG (reference sequence). J was trimmed by 9 bases and V by 0 bases; bases with no gene match: 5. This chain's CDR3 is CAWSVRLAAEQFF. The CDR3 DNA reads as TGTGCCTGGAGTGTACGACTAGCCGCTGAGCAGTTCTTC.

The chain carries TRBV7-2 and TRBJ2-7; 7 nucleotides line up with TRBD2. The germline V gene encodes CDR1 SGHTA and CDR2 FQGNSA. The CDR3 loop spans 16 amino acids. The V and J ends lost 6 bases and 3 bases, in that order; junction bases with no gene match: 14. The CDR3 DNA follows: TGTGCCAGCAGTCCTAACGCGGTACTAGCGTACTACGAGCAGTACTTC. It is translated as CASSPNAVLAYYEQYF. Full variable domain (outside the CDR3, taken from reference TRBV7-2 and TRBJ2-7): GAGVSQSPSNKVTEKGKDVELRCDPISGHTALYWYRQSLGQGLEFLIYFQGNSAPDKSGLPSDRFSAERTGGSVSTLTIQRTQQEDSAVYLCASSPNAVLAYYEQYFGPGTRLTVT.

As concerns this clone: The junction and the germline gene differ at one end; a read error may be behind it. The chain recombines TRBV5-1 with TRBJ2-5; D might be TRBD2 (6 bases). CDR3 length equals 15 residues. The germline CDR1 and CDR2 sequences are SGHRS and YFSETQ. For the CDR3, the DNA is TGCGCCAGCAGCCCCGGGACTGCTGAGCAAGAGACCCGGTACTTC. This sequence encodes CASSPGTAEQETRYF. Full variable domain (remainder filled in from reference TRBV5-1 and TRBJ2-5): KAGVTQTPRYLIKTRGQQVTLSCSPISGHRSVSWYQQTPGQGLQFLFEYFSETQRNKGNFPGRFSGRQFSNSRSEMNVSTLELGDSALYLCASSPGTAEQETRYFGPGTRLLVL.